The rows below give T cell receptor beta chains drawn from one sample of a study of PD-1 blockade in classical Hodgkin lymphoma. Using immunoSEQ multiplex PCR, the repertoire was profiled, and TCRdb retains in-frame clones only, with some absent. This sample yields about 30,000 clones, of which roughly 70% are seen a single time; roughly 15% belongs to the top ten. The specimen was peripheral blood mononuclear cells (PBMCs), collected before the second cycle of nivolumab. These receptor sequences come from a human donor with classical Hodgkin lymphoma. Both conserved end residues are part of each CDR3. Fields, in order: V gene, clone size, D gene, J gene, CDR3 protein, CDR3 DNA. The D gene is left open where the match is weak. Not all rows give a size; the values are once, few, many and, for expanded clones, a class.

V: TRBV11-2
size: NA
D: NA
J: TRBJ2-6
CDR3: CASSFLQGAGANVLTF
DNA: TGTGCCAGCAGCTTCCTCCAGGGAGCTGGGGCCAACGTCCTGACTTTC

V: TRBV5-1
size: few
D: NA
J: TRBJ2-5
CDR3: CASSPTRETQYF
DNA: TGCGCCAGCAGCCCCACCAGGGAGACCCAGTACTTC

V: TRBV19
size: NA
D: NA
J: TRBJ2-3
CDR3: CASSSRGTSTDTQYF
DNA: TGTGCCAGTAGTAGCCGGGGGACTAGCACAGATACGCAGTATTTT

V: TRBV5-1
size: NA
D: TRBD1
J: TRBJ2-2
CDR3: CASSFWTGAGTGELFF
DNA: TGCGCCAGCAGCTTCTGGACAGGGGCGGGCACCGGGGAGCTGTTTTTT

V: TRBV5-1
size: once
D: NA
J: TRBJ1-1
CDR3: CASSLAAEYTEAFF
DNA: TGCGCCAGCAGCTTGGCCGCGGAGTACACTGAAGCTTTCTTT

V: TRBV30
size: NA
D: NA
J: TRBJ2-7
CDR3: CAWSSTSSYEQYF
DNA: TGTGCCTGGAGTTCAACGAGTTCATACGAGCAGTACTTC

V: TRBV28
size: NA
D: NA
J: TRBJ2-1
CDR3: CASHRTDEQFF
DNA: TGTGCCAGCCACCGGACTGATGAGCAGTTCTTC

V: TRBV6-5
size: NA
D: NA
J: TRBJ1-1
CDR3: CASSYSLQSDTEAFF
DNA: TGTGCCAGCAGTTACTCTCTCCAGAGCGACACTGAAGCTTTCTTT

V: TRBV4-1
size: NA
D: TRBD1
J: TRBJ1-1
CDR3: CASSVDRATEAFF
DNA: TGCGCCAGCAGCGTGGACAGGGCCACTGAAGCTTTCTTT

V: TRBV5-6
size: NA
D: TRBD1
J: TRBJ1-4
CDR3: CASSLGRGSEKLFF
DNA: TGTGCCAGCAGCTTGGGCAGGGGGAGTGAAAAACTGTTTTTT

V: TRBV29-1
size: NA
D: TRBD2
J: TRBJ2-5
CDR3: CSAGASGASETQYF
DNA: TGCAGCGCTGGGGCTAGCGGGGCCTCGGAGACCCAGTACTTC

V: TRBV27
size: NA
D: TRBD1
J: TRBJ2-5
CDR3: CASSLKAGTGSRETQYF
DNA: TGTGCCAGCAGTTTAAAGGCGGGGACAGGCTCTCGGGAGACCCAGTACTTC

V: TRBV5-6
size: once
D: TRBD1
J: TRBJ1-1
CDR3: CASSPNLGQIMNTEAFF
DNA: TGTGCCAGCAGCCCCAATCTGGGACAGATAATGAACACTGAAGCTTTCTTT

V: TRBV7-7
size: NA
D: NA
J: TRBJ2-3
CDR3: CASSLGGLSDTQYF
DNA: TGTGCCAGCAGCTTAGGGGGCCTATCAGATACGCAGTATTTT

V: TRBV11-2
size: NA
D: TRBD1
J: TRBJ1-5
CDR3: CASSQRQGGVQPQHF
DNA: TGTGCCAGCAGCCAACGGCAGGGGGGTGTTCAGCCCCAGCATTTT

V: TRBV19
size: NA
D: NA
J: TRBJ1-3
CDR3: CASSIGVGSSGNTIYF
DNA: TGTGCCAGTAGTATAGGAGTGGGGAGCTCTGGAAACACCATATATTTT

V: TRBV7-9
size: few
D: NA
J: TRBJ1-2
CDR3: CATQNYGYTF
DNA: TGTGCCACCCAAAACTATGGCTACACCTTC

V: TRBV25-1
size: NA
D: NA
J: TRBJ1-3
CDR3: CASSEYAGAGNTIYF
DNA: TGTGCCAGCAGTGAATATGCGGGGGCTGGAAACACCATATATTTT

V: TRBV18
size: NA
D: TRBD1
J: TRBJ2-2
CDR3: CAALTLTGATGELFF
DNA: TGTGCCGCACTAACCCTGACAGGGGCCACCGGGGAGCTGTTTTTT

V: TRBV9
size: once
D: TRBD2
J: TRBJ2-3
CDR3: CASSVGTSGGPSTDTQYF
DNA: TGTGCCAGCAGCGTAGGAACTAGCGGGGGCCCGAGCACAGATACGCAGTATTTT

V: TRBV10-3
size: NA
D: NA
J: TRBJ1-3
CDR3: CAISDLGSSSGNTIYF
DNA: TGTGCCATCAGTGATTTGGGCAGTAGCTCTGGAAACACCATATATTTT

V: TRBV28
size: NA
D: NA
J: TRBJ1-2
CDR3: CASSSGTPRNYGYTF
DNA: TGTGCCAGCAGTTCGGGGACACCGCGTAACTATGGCTACACCTTC

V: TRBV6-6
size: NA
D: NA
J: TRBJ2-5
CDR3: CASRASGFEETQYF
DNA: TGTGCCAGCAGGGCCTCCGGCTTCGAAGAGACCCAGTACTTC

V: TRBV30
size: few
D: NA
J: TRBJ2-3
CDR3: CAWDAADTQYF
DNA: TGTGCCTGGGATGCGGCAGATACGCAGTATTTT

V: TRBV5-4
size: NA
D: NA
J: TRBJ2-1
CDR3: CASSSRGGDEQFF
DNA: TGTGCCAGCAGCTCCAGGGGTGGGGATGAGCAGTTCTTC

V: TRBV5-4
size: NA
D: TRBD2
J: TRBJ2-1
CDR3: CASRSGTSGVYNEQFF
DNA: TGTGCCAGCAGATCCGGGACTAGCGGGGTCTACAATGAGCAGTTCTTC

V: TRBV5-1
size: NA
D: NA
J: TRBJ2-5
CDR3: CASSLIGRQETQYF
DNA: TGCGCCAGCAGCTTGATCGGGAGACAAGAGACCCAGTACTTC

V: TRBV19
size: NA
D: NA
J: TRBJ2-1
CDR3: CASSIDGGAYNEQFF
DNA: TGTGCCAGTAGTATAGATGGGGGCGCCTACAATGAGCAGTTCTTC

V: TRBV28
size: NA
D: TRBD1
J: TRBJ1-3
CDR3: CASWTGPNFSGNTIYF
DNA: TGTGCCAGTTGGACAGGGCCTAACTTCTCTGGAAACACCATATATTTT

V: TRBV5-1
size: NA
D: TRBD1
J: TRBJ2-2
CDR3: CASSFRKTGRDTGELFF
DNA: TGCGCCAGCAGCTTCCGCAAGACAGGGCGGGACACCGGGGAGCTGTTTTTT

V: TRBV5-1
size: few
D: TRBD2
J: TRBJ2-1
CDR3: CASSLASRAGGPREQFF
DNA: TGCGCCAGCAGCTTGGCGAGTAGGGCGGGGGGGCCCCGTGAGCAGTTCTTC

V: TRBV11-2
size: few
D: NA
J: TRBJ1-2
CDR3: CASSLTDDGYTF
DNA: TGTGCCAGCAGCTTGACCGACGATGGCTACACCTTC

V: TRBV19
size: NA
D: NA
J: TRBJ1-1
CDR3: CASSDPGRRNTEAFF
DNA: TGTGCCAGTAGTGATCCGGGACGGAGGAACACTGAAGCTTTCTTT

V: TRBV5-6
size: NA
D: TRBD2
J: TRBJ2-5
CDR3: CASSPPGGRKTQYF
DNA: TGTGCCAGCAGCCCTCCGGGGGGGAGGAAGACCCAGTACTTC

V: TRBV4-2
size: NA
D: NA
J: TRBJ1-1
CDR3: CASSQDGAGTNTEAFF
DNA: TGTGCCAGCAGCCAAGATGGGGCAGGGACCAACACTGAAGCTTTCTTT

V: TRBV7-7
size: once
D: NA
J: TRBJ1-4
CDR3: CASSLDANEKLFF
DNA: TGTGCCAGCAGCTTAGATGCTAATGAAAAACTGTTTTTT

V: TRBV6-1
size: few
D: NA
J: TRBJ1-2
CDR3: CASSGEVMAGMGYTF
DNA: TGTGCCAGCAGTGGAGAGGTTATGGCAGGTATGGGCTACACCTTC

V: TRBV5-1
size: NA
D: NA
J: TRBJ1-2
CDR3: CASSAGGSPSYGYTF
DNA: TGCGCCAGCAGCGCGGGGGGAAGTCCATCCTATGGCTACACCTTC

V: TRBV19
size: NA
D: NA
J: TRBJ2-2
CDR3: CASTITDGFYSETGELFF
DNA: TGTGCCAGTACCATCACGGACGGATTCTACAGTGAGACCGGGGAGCTGTTTTTT

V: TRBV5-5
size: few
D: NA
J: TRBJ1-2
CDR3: CASTEQTMLAAGYTF
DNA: TGTGCCAGCACCGAGCAGACAATGTTGGCAGCAGGCTACACCTTC

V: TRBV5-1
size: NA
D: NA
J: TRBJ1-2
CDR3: CASSLDSYGYTF
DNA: TGCGCCAGCAGCTTGGACAGCTATGGCTACACCTTC

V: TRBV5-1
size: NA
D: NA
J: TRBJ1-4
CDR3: CASSGAGATNEKLFF
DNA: TGCGCCAGCAGCGGAGCCGGAGCAACTAATGAAAAACTGTTTTTT

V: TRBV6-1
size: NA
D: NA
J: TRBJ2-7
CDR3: CASSEANRAYEQYF
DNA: TGTGCCAGCAGTGAAGCAAACAGGGCCTACGAGCAGTACTTC

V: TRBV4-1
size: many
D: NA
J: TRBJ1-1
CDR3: CASSPGQVNTEAFF
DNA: TGCGCCAGCAGCCCGGGTCAAGTGAACACTGAAGCTTTCTTT